The next 32 T cell receptor beta chains were all read from a single sample in a study of blood T cell repertoires in COVID-19. The repertoire was sequenced with immunoSEQ multiplex PCR; TCRdb's copy has only in-frame clones and lacks some. Here the sample spans roughly 250,000 clones, around 90% being singletons. The sequenced sample was PBMCs or T cells enriched from blood (not recorded which). The receptor set was obtained from a woman aged 45-65 years who had recovered from COVID-19.

The chain employs TRBV5-1 and TRBJ1-1; no definite D call. The CDR3 contains 15 residues. The germline CDR1 and CDR2 sequences are SGHRS and YFSETQ. Trimming removed 4 bases from V and 3 bases from J, with 16 bases in between. The CDR3 loop reads CASSRRAAGDTEAFF. The CDR3 DNA reads TGCGCCAGCAGCCGGCGGGCCGCTGGAGACACTGAAGCTTTCTTT.

V and J are TRBV2 and TRBJ2-7, with D maybe TRBD1 (6 bases). Trimming left V 7 bases short and J 6 bases short, with 19 bases between. The CDR3 covers 14 residues. Per germline, CDR1 SNHLY and CDR2 FYNNEI. The CDR3 loop reads CASNSYQGLGEQYF. The CDR3 DNA sequence: TGTGCCAGCAACTCGTATCAGGGGCTCGGCGAGCAGTACTTC.

This chain links TRBV12-3 or TRBV12-4 with TRBJ1-1, with a weak D call TRBD1 (5 bases). This CDR3 is built from 13 residues. The ends were cut back, 4 bases at V and 1 base at J, with 7 bases in the middle. The CDR3 protein is CASSYRQNTEAFF. The CDR3 coding sequence is TGTGCCAGCAGTTACAGGCAGAACACTGAAGCTTTCTTT.

This clone showed up just once. This chain connects TRBV2 to TRBJ2-1; 8 positions match TRBD2. The CDR3 runs 16 residues. Trimming cost V 6 bases and J 1 base; bases outside gene matches: 8. Germline V gene data show CDR1 as SNHLY and CDR2 as FYNNEI. CDR3 bases: TGTGCCAGCAGGAGAGAAAGCGGGAGATCCTACAATGAGCAGTTCTTC. Translation gives CASRRESGRSYNEQFF.

The V call is TRBV2, the J call TRBJ2-1; 8 bases agree with TRBD2. Germline assignment: CDR1 SNHLY and CDR2 FYNNEI. CDR3 length equals 14 residues. With V trimmed by 7 bases and J by 6 bases, 8 bases remained unmatched. The CDR3: CASKILAGINEQFF. The CDR3 region has the DNA TGTGCCAGCAAAATATTAGCGGGAATCAATGAGCAGTTCTTC. The variable domain in full, with the rest retrieved from reference TRBV2 and TRBJ2-1, is EPEVTQTPSHQVTQMGQEVILRCVPISNHLYFYWYRQILGQKVEFLVSFYNNEISEKSEIFDDQFSVERPDGSNFTLKIRSTKLEDSAMYFCASKILAGINEQFFGPGTRLTVL.

The chain employs TRBV7-2 and TRBJ2-6; 8 nucleotides agree with TRBD1. The length of the CDR3 is 18 residues. V dropped 1 base and J dropped 3; count of bases not matched to a gene: 8. Per germline, CDR1 SGHTA and CDR2 FQGNSA. Here the CDR3 reads CASSLVVQGAYGANVLTF. CDR3 coding DNA: TGTGCCAGCAGCTTAGTGGTGCAGGGGGCTTATGGGGCCAACGTCCTGACTTTC.

This chain joins TRBV7-3 and TRBJ2-1; 14 bases are a match to TRBD2. V gave up 5 bases and J gave up 7 bases; unmatched junction bases: 4. The CDR3 is made up of 15 amino acids. The germline gives CDR1 SGHTA, CDR2 FQGTGA. CDR3 sequence (DNA): TGTGCCAGCAGCATAGGGACTAGCGGGAGTAATGAGCAGTTCTTC. It specifies CASSIGTSGSNEQFF.

This clone was observed a few times. The chain is built from TRBV15 and TRBJ2-7; TRBD2 aligns across 7 bases. The V gene end was trimmed by 5 bases and the J gene end by 5 bases; junction bases not matched to a gene: 6. CDR1 and CDR2 from the germline V gene are LNHNV and YYDKDF (reference sequence). This CDR3 is built from 13 residues. CDR3 region: CATSRGGLNEQYF. CDR3 bases: TGTGCCACCAGCCGTGGGGGACTAAACGAGCAGTACTTC.

The CDR3 DNA reads as TGTGCCAGCAGCCAACTTGCAGGGGGCGGCTATGGCTACACCTTC. This encodes CASSQLAGGGYGYTF. The chain recombines TRBV16 with TRBJ1-2, with 8 bases identical to TRBD1. Germline assignment: CDR1 KGHSY and CDR2 FQNENV. J gave up 4 bases and V 2 bases, and 6 bases lay outside the gene matches. This CDR3 has 15 residues. The full variable domain, in which reference TRBV16 and TRBJ1-2 provide the parts outside the CDR3, is GEEVAQTPKHLVRGEGQKAKLYCAPIKGHSYVFWYQQVLKNEFKFLISFQNENVFDETGMPKERFSAKCLPNSPCSLEIQATKLEDSAVYFCASSQLAGGGYGYTFGSGTRLTVV.

The chain is built from TRBV7-8 and TRBJ2-7; 7 bases match TRBD1. J was trimmed by 2 bases and V by 5 bases; bases with no gene match: 9. This CDR3 is 15 amino acids long. The germline CDR1 and CDR2 sequences are SGHVS and FQNEAQ. The CDR3 reads CASSGIGQETYEQYF. The DNA for the CDR3 is TGTGCCAGCAGCGGAATTGGACAGGAAACCTACGAGCAGTACTTC.

The rearrangement uses TRBV6-5 and TRBJ1-3; D gene unclear. The CDR3 extends over 15 amino acids. Germline CDR1 is MNHEY and CDR2 is SVGAGI. V lost 7 bases, J lost 3 bases, and 16 bases lay in between. The CDR3, as DNA: TGTGCCAGCACACAGACCAACTCCCATGGAAACACCATATATTTT. It yields the protein CASTQTNSHGNTIYF.

The chain links TRBV9 to TRBJ2-3, with D uncertain. The ends were cut back, 0 bases at V and 0 bases at J, with 5 bases in the middle. Germline V gene data show CDR1 as SGDLS and CDR2 as YYNGEE. The CDR3 runs to 14 residues. CDR3 loop: CASSVDQSTDTQYF. For the CDR3, the DNA is TGTGCCAGCAGCGTAGACCAGAGCACAGATACGCAGTATTTT.

The chain employs TRBV28 and TRBJ1-5, with no clear D. V gave up 10 bases and J gave up 0 bases, with 10 bases separating them. Germline CDR1 MDHEN, CDR2 SYDVKM. The CDR3 sequence is 13 residues long. The CDR3 DNA reads TGTGCCATAGGACTGAGTAGCAATCAGCCCCAGCATTTT. Its protein product is CAIGLSSNQPQHF.

V gene TRBV7-3 combines with J gene TRBJ2-1, with D perhaps matching TRBD2 (6 bases). This CDR3 has 17 residues. Germline V lookup: CDR1 SGHTA, CDR2 FQGTGA. V was trimmed by 0 bases and J by 0 bases, leaving 12 bases between them. The DNA for the CDR3 is TGTGCCAGCAGCTTAACCAGCGGGCTTAGCTCCTACAATGAGCAGTTCTTC. This gives the protein CASSLTSGLSSYNEQFF.

The chain couples TRBV6-2 or TRBV6-3 to TRBJ2-3; 8 bases align to TRBD1. V was pared by 4 bases and J by 3 bases, with 0 bases of the junction left unmatched. This CDR3 is 13 amino acids long. Germline CDR1 is MNHEY and CDR2 is SVGEGT. The CDR3, as DNA: TGTGCCAGCAGTTGGACAGGGACAGATACGCAGTATTTT. It is translated as CASSWTGTDTQYF.

J is TRBJ2-7 and V is TRBV5-1; D remains unclear. The V gene's germline CDR1 is SGHRS and CDR2 YFSETQ. The CDR3 is 14 residues long. The V and J ends lost 0 bases and 5 bases respectively, with 12 bases between them. DNA of the CDR3: TGCGCCAGCAGCTTGGCAGGCTCGCGAGACGAGCAGTACTTC. It is translated as CASSLAGSRDEQYF.

The chain uses TRBV2 and TRBJ2-1; the match to TRBD1 covers 8 bases. Losses at the gene ends were 7 bases for V and 1 base for J; bases not matched to a gene: 6. From germline, CDR1 is SNHLY and CDR2 FYNNEI. This CDR3 is built from 15 residues. The DNA of the CDR3 is TGTGCCAGCAAACTTGGACAGGGTTCCTACAATGAGCAGTTCTTC. Its translation is CASKLGQGSYNEQFF.

This clone was found once. This chain connects TRBV30 to TRBJ2-7, with D possibly matching TRBD1 (5 bases). The germline V gene encodes CDR1 GTSNPN and CDR2 SVGIG (reference sequence). The CDR3 runs to 12 residues. V gave up 5 bases and J gave up 7 bases, with 15 bases separating them. Written as DNA, the CDR3 is TGTGCCTGGGGGCGTGGGGCAAGAGAGCAGTACTTC. This sequence encodes CAWGRGAREQYF. Looking up the rest from reference TRBV30 and TRBJ2-7 gives the full variable domain: SQTIHQWPATLVQPVGSPLSLECTVEGTSNPNLYWYRQAAGRGLQLLFYSVGIGQISSEVPQNLSASRPQDRQFILSSKKLLLSDSGFYLCAWGRGAREQYFGPGTRLTVT.

The chain recombines TRBV28 with TRBJ2-1; D perhaps matches TRBD1 (6 bases). The germline gives CDR1 MDHEN, CDR2 SYDVKM. This CDR3 has 15 amino acids. V was cut by 6 bases and J by 5 bases, with 17 bases left in between. The CDR3 region is CASRPQGSGDNEQFF. CDR3 DNA: TGTGCCAGCAGACCTCAGGGGAGTGGTGACAATGAGCAGTTCTTC.

As regards this clone: At one of its ends the junction is not consistent with the germline gene, which may arise from a read error. The chain carries TRBV28 and TRBJ1-5; 7 nucleotides align to TRBD1. The germline V gene has CDR1 MDHEN and CDR2 SYDVKM. The CDR3 length is 13 residues. CDR3 in amino acids: CASSLQLGGQENF. The CDR3 DNA reads TGTGCCAGCAGTTTACAGTTAGGCGGACAGGAAAATTTT.

The chain employs TRBV28 and TRBJ2-7; TRBD1 matches at 9 bases. J gave up 4 bases and V 6 bases, and 7 bases lay outside the gene matches. The CDR3 is 14 residues long. Germline V gives CDR1 MDHEN, CDR2 SYDVKM. CDR3 nucleotide sequence: TGTGCCAGCAGCACACCGGGACAGGGTTACGAGCAGTACTTC. Amino acid sequence: CASSTPGQGYEQYF. The variable domain in full, with the rest retrieved from reference TRBV28 and TRBJ2-7, is DVKVTQSSRYLVKRTGEKVFLECVQDMDHENMFWYRQDPGLGLRLIYFSYDVKMKEKGDIPEGYSVSREKKERFSLILESASTNQTSMYLCASSTPGQGYEQYFGPGTRLTVT.

The gene calls are TRBV11-2 and TRBJ2-1, with 9 bases lining up with TRBD2. CDR3 length: 13 amino acids. CDR1 and CDR2 (germline): SGHAT, FQNNGV. V trimming: 3 bases; J trimming: 10 bases; junction bases outside the gene matches: 4. The CDR3 region has the DNA TGTGCCAGCAGCTTTTTAGCGGGAGTGGAGCAGTTCTTC. Protein: CASSFLAGVEQFF.

In its sample, this clone was seen a few times. The chain joins TRBV2 to TRBJ1-5; TRBD1 aligns across 9 bases. In germline, CDR1 is SNHLY, CDR2 FYNNEI. The CDR3 is 13 residues long. V lost 10 bases, J lost 2 bases, and 3 bases stayed unmatched. CDR3 bases: TGTGCCACGCGGGACAGGGGCAATCAGCCCCAGCATTTT. It is translated as CATRDRGNQPQHF. The variable domain in full, with the rest retrieved from reference TRBV2 and TRBJ1-5, is EPEVTQTPSHQVTQMGQEVILRCVPISNHLYFYWYRQILGQKVEFLVSFYNNEISEKSEIFDDQFSVERPDGSNFTLKIRSTKLEDSAMYFCATRDRGNQPQHFGDGTRLSIL.

The chain recombines TRBV27 with TRBJ2-5; tentatively, D is TRBD2 (6 bases). V was cut by 4 bases and J by 5 bases, with 20 bases left in between. The CDR3 loop spans 16 amino acids. Germline lookup yields CDR1 MNHEY and CDR2 SMNVEV (reference sequence). The chain's CDR3 is CASSSTVVPGVETQYF. For the CDR3, the DNA is TGTGCCAGCAGTTCCACCGTGGTTCCGGGAGTTGAGACCCAGTACTTC.

The V gene is TRBV25-1, the J gene TRBJ1-2; TRBD1 is a possible D gene (5 bases). This CDR3 has 16 amino acids. V gave up 4 bases and J gave up 0 bases, with 15 bases separating them. Germline CDR1 MGHDK, CDR2 SYGVNS. The CDR3: CASSAQGQEANYGYTF. The CDR3 bases are TGTGCCAGCAGTGCCCAGGGTCAGGAAGCTAACTATGGCTACACCTTC.

This chain joins TRBV7-3 and TRBJ2-1; a weak D match, TRBD1 (5 bases). CDR3 length: 17 residues. Germline CDR1 SGHTA, CDR2 FQGTGA. V was pared by 4 bases and J by 7 bases, with 23 bases between. CDR3 DNA sequence: TGTGCCAGCAGCTCCGTAAGCCTTGGGCAGGGATCGAATGAGCAGTTCTTC. This translates into CASSSVSLGQGSNEQFF.

The chain combines TRBV9 with TRBJ2-3; D is unclear. Germline CDR1 SGDLS, CDR2 YYNGEE. The V and J ends lost 0 bases and 4 bases respectively, with 6 bases between them. The CDR3 spans 13 residues. CDR3 in DNA: TGTGCCAGCAGCGTAGGTGAGGCAGATACGCAGTATTTT. This sequence encodes CASSVGEADTQYF. Full variable domain (remainder filled in from reference TRBV9 and TRBJ2-3): DSGVTQTPKHLITATGQRVTLRCSPRSGDLSVYWYQQSLDQGLQFLIQYYNGEERAKGNILERFSAQQFPDLHSELNLSSLELGDSALYFCASSVGEADTQYFGPGTRLTVL.

This clone has more than one count but fewer than ten. The chain combines TRBV7-9 with TRBJ2-3, with 10 bases fitting TRBD2. This CDR3 has 19 amino acids. V was pared by 4 bases and J by 6 bases, with 19 bases of the junction left unmatched. Per germline, CDR1 SEHNR and CDR2 FQNEAQ (reference sequence). In DNA form, the CDR3 reads TGTGCCAGCAGCTCAAAAGGGTCCTGGACTAGCGGCATCGTGGATACGCAGTATTTT. Protein sequence: CASSSKGSWTSGIVDTQYF.

The CDR3 nucleotides read TGCGCCAGCAGCTTGGACCTCTCAAGAGGAGCTTTCTTT. It specifies CASSLDLSRGAFF. The chain uses TRBV5-1 and TRBJ1-1; D gene ambiguous. V lost 0 bases, J lost 10 bases, and 13 bases lay in between. This CDR3 is 13 amino acids long. The germline gives CDR1 SGHRS, CDR2 YFSETQ.

The V gene is TRBV5-8, the J gene TRBJ2-6, with 8 bases lining up with TRBD1. This CDR3 has 18 residues. Germline CDR1 SGHTS, CDR2 YDEGEE. The V and J ends lost 2 bases and 3 bases, in that order; junction bases with no gene match: 10. The CDR3: CASSLKDRVILGANVLTF. The CDR3 nucleotides read TGTGCCAGCAGCTTAAAGGACAGGGTCATACTTGGGGCCAACGTCCTGACTTTC. Drawing the rest from reference TRBV5-8 and TRBJ2-6, the complete variable domain is EAGVTQSPTHLIKTRGQQATLRCSPISGHTSVYWYQQALGLGLQFLLWYDEGEERNRGNFPPRFSGRQFPNYSSELNVNALELEDSALYLCASSLKDRVILGANVLTFGAGSRLTVL.

The chain is built from TRBV5-1 and TRBJ1-1; D possibly corresponds to TRBD1 (5 bases). Trimming stripped 3 bases from V and 8 bases from J, with 17 bases between. Per the germline V gene, CDR1 is SGHRS and CDR2 is YFSETQ. The CDR3 length is 14 residues. The CDR3 is CASSYTPGGVEAFF. Written as DNA, the CDR3 is TGCGCCAGCAGCTATACACCGGGGGGAGTAGAAGCTTTCTTT.

This sequence joins TRBV29-1 and TRBJ1-1; D gene unclear. The germline CDR1 and CDR2 sequences are SQVTM and ANQGSEA. The germline V and J ends were trimmed by 1 base and 1 base, with 16 bases remaining between them. The CDR3 length is 16 residues. The CDR3 coding sequence is TGCAGCGTTGAAGTCTGGGGTGGAGGGAGGAACACTGAAGCTTTCTTT. Residues: CSVEVWGGGRNTEAFF.